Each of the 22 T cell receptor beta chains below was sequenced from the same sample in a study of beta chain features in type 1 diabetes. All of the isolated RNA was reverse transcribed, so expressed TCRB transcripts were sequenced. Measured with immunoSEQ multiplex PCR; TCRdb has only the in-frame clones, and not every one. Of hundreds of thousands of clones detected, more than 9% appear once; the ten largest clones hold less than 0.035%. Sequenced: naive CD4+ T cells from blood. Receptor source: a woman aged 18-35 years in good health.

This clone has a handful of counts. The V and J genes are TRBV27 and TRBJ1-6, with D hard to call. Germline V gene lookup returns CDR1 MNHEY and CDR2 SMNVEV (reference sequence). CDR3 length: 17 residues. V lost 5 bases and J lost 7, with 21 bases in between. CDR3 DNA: TGTGCCAGCAGTCCCCGATCTCGGCAGGTGCCGAATTCACCCCTCCACTTT. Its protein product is CASSPRSRQVPNSPLHF.

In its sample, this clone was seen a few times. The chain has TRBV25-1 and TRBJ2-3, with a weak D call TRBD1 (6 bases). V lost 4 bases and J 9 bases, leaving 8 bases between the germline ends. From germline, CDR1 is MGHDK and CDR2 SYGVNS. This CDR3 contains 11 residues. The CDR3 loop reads CASSGGQTQYF. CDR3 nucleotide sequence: TGTGCCAGCAGTGGAGGACAGACGCAGTATTTT.

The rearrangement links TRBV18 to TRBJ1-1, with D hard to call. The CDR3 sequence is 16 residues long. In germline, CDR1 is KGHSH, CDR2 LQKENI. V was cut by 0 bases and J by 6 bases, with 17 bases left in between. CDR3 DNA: TGTGCCAGCTCACCACCGGAGACAAGGAGGGTCGCTGAAGCTTTCTTT. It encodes CASSPPETRRVAEAFF.

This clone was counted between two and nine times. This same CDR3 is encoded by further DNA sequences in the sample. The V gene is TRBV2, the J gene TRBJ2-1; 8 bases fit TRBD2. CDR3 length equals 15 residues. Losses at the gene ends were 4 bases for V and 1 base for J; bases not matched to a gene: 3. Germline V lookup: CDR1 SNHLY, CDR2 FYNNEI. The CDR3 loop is CASSGTGGSYNEQFF. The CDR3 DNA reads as TGTGCCAGCAGTGGGACGGGGGGGTCCTACAATGAGCAGTTCTTC.

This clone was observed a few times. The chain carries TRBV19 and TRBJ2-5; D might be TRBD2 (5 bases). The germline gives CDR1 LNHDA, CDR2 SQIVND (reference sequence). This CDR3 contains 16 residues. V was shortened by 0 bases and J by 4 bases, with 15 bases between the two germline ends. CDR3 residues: CASSIEKAWGVETQYF. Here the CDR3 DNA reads TGTGCCAGTAGTATAGAGAAAGCGTGGGGAGTAGAGACCCAGTACTTC.

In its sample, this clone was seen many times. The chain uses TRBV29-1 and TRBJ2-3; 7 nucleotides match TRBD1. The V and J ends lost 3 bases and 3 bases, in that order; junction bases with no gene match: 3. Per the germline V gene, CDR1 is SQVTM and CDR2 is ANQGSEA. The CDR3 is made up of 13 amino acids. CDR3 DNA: TGCAGCGTTGAGACAGGGTCGACAGATACGCAGTATTTT. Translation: CSVETGSTDTQYF.

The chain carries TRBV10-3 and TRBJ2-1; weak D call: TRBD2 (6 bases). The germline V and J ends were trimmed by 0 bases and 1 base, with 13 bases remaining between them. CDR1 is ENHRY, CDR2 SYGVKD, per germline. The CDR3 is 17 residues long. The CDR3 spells CAISESTLSGSYNEQFF. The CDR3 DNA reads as TGTGCCATCAGTGAGTCGACTCTAAGCGGGTCCTACAATGAGCAGTTCTTC.

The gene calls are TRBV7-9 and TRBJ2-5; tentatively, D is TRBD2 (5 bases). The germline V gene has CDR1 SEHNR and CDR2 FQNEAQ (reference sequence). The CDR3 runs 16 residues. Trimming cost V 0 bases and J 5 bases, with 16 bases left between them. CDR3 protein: CASSLAGSGMGETQYF. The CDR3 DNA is TGTGCCAGCAGCTTAGCCGGGTCGGGGATGGGGGAGACCCAGTACTTC. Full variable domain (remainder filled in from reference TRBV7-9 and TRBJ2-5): DTGVSQNPRHKITKRGQNVTFRCDPISEHNRLYWYRQTLGQGPEFLTYFQNEAQLEKSRLLSDRFSAERPKGSFSTLEIQRTEQGDSAMYLCASSLAGSGMGETQYFGPGTRLLVL.

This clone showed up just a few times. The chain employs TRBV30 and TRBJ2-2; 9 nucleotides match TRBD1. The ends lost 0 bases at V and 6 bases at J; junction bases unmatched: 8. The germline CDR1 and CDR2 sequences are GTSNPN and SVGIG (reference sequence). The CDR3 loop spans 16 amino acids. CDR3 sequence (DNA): TGTGCCTGGAGTGTAAGGTCCAGGGACAGGGCCGGGGAGCTGTTTTTT. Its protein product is CAWSVRSRDRAGELFF. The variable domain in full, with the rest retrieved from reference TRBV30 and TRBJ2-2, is SQTIHQWPATLVQPVGSPLSLECTVEGTSNPNLYWYRQAAGRGLQLLFYSVGIGQISSEVPQNLSASRPQDRQFILSSKKLLLSDSGFYLCAWSVRSRDRAGELFFGEGSRLTVL.

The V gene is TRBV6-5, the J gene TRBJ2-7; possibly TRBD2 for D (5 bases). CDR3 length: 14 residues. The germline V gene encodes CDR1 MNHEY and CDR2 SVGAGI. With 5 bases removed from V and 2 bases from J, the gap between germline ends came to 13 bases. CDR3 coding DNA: TGTGCCAGCAGTCGGACTGGCCAGACCTACGAGCAGTACTTC. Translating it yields CASSRTGQTYEQYF.

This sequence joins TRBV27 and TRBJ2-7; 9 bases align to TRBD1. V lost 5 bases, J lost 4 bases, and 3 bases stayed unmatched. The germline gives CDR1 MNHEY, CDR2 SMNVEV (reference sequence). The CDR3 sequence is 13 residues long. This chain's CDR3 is CASSRTGVYEQYF. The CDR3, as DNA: TGTGCCAGCAGTCGGACAGGGGTATACGAGCAGTACTTC.

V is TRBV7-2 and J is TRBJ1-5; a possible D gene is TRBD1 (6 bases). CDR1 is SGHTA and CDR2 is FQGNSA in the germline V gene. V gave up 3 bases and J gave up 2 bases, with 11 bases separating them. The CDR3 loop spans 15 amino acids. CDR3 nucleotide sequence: TGTGCCAGCAGCTTTTCCAGACAGGGCAATCAGCCCCAGCATTTT. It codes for CASSFSRQGNQPQHF. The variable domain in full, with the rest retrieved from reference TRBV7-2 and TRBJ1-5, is GAGVSQSPSNKVTEKGKDVELRCDPISGHTALYWYRQSLGQGLEFLIYFQGNSAPDKSGLPSDRFSAERTGGSVSTLTIQRTQQEDSAVYLCASSFSRQGNQPQHFGDGTRLSIL.

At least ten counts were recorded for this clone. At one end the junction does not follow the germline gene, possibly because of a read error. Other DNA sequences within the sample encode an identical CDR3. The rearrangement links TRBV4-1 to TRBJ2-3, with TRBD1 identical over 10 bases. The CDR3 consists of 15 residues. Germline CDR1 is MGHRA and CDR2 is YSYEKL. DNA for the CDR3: TGCGCCAGCAGTCAAGCGGGACAGGGGACAGATACGCAGTATTTT. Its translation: CASSQAGQGTDTQYF.

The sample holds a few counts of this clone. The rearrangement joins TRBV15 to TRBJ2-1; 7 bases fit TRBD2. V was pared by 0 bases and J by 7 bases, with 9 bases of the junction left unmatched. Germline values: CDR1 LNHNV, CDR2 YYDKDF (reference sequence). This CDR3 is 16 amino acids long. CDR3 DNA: TGTGCCACCAGCAGAGATCTTTTTAGGCGGGAGAATGAGCAGTTCTTC. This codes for CATSRDLFRRENEQFF.

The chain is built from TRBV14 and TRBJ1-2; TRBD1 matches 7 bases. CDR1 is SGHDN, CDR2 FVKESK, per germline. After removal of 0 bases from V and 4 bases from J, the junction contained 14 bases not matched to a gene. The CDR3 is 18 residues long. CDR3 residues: CASSQEGGSGGSTYGYTF. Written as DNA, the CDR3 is TGTGCCAGCAGCCAAGAAGGGGGTTCAGGGGGTTCGACCTATGGCTACACCTTC.

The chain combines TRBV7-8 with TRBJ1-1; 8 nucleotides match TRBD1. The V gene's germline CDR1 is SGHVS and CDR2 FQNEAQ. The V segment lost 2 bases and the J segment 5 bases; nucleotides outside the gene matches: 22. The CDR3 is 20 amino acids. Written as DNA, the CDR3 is TGTGCCAGCAGCTTACGAGAATTGGGTAGGGGCAGGGGGCCCAGAACTGAAGCTTTCTTT. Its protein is CASSLRELGRGRGPRTEAFF.

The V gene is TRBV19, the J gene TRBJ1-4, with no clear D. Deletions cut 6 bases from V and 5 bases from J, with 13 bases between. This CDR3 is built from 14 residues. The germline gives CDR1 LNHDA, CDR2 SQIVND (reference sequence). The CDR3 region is CASSSGLLNEKLFF. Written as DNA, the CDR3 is TGTGCCAGTAGCTCCGGTCTGTTAAATGAAAAACTGTTTTTT.

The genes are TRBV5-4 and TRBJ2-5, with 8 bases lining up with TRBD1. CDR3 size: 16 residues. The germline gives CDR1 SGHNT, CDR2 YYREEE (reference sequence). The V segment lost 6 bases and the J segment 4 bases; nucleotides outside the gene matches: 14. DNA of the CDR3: TGTGCCAGCACCCCAAGAAGGTTCCAGGGGGCAGAGACCCAGTACTTC. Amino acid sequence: CASTPRRFQGAETQYF.

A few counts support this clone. The CDR3 reads CASSLRPGLTSTGELFF. As DNA, the CDR3 is TGTGCCAGCAGCTTACGACCGGGACTAACCTCAACCGGGGAGCTGTTTTTT. V usage is TRBV11-2 and J usage is TRBJ2-2, with 7 bases aligning to TRBD2. With 2 bases clipped from V and 5 bases from J, the junction kept 11 bases outside the gene matches. CDR1 and CDR2 (germline): SGHAT, FQNNGV. This CDR3 comprises 17 residues.

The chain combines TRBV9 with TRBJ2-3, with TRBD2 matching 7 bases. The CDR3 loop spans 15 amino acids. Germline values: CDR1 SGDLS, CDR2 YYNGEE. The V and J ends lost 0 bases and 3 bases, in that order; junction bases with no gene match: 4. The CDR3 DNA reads TGTGCCAGCAGCGTAGCCAGCGGGATAACAGATACGCAGTATTTT. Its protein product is CASSVASGITDTQYF.

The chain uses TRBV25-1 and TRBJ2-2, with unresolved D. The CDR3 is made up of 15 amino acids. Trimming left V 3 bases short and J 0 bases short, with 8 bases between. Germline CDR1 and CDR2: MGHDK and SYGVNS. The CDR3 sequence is CASSDYAPNTGELFF. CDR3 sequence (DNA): TGTGCCAGCAGTGATTACGCGCCGAACACCGGGGAGCTGTTTTTT.

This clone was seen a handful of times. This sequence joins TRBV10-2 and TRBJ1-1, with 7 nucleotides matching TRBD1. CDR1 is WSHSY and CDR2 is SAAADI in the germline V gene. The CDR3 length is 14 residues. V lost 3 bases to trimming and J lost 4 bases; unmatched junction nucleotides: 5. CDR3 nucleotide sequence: TGCGCCAGCAGTGAAGTTGCAGGGGGCACTGAAGCTTTCTTT. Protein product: CASSEVAGGTEAFF.